This TCR beta chain was identified during a study of blood T cell repertoires in COVID-19 (dated by TCRdb to 2018 to 2021). For the wider study: Samples from collaborators originated in the United States, Italy and Spain and spanned both the acute and convalescent phases of COVID-19. The prospective study material was composed of cDNA or gDNA derived from T cells, B-cell-depleted T cells, or PBMCs. Where available, HLA class I and class II types were taken from metadata supplied by the sample provider and were not determined by assay-based typing. The dataset comprised deeply sampled blood TCRbeta repertoires from subjects exposed to, actively infected with, or recovered from COVID-19. The repertoires were made available in a free public database intended to serve as a resource for research on the immune response to SARS-CoV-2. Samples came from the ongoing ImmuneRACE study (first 160 participants) plus 1,254 subjects from 6 global collaborators. Sample metadata almost always included a de-identified subject ID, COVID-19 status, age in years and sex. Overall study results and their limits: The amount of clinical and demographic metadata varied by source and participant and was provided uncurated.

TCRbeta CDR3 regions were amplified from genomic DNA using the immunoSEQ Assay, a bias-controlled multiplex PCR. Under the source paper's analysis protocol: The number of nucleated cells in each sample was estimated from the amplification of reference gene primers within the assay. To quantify the absolute abundance of each unique TCRbeta CDR3 rearrangement, sequence reads were collapsed and filtered. Productive Simpson clonality was computed per sample as the square root of Simpson's diversity index over productive rearrangements. This immuneACCESS table, as held by TCRdb, lists in-frame sequences with V and J called but not all clones. Of the missing ones, under half trace to an unresolved V gene in checked studies; the others have no known cause. V and J calls and clone size are those listed in that table; D and trimming were worked out from the DNA. For this sample the table gives about 250,000 clones, of which under 90% were detected only once. Of the sample, less than 4% is held by the ten largest clones.

V and J are trimmed by 2 bases and 4 bases, and the gene matches miss 2 bases of the junction. From its cysteine to its phenylalanine, the CDR3 spans 14 amino acids. The only DNA kept is the CDR3, 42 bases in frame from the first base. Reading the germline V gene gives CDR1 SGHRS and CDR2 YFSETQ. In the prospective study, participants were about 18 to 89 years old, resided in about two dozen geographic areas of the United States, and were enrolled through a virtual design. In the prospective study, cohorts were assigned on the basis of participant-reported clinical history obtained from a screening survey and a study questionnaire. Each participant in the prospective study had whole blood, serum and a nasopharyngeal or oropharyngeal swab collected by mobile phlebotomists. Additional blood draws and questionnaires over an approximately 2-month period could optionally be provided by prospective study participants. Prospective study blood samples were shipped either frozen or at room temperature before DNA extraction.

This clone was detected once. Its antigen is still unknown. One base away there is no much larger clone; base qualities are not given. Other DNA sequences within the sample encode an identical CDR3. The specimen was PBMCs or T cells enriched from blood (not recorded which). The chain couples TRBV5-1 to TRBJ1-4; 7 central nucleotides agree with TRBD1. The receptor was derived from a woman aged 30 to 39 with acute COVID-19. The CDR3 here reads CASSFRDSNEKLFF. The sequence in DNA is TGCGCCAGCAGCTTCCGGGACAGTAATGAAAAACTGTTTTTT.